A single sample is the source of the 3 T cell receptor beta chains below, sequenced in a study of radiation and T cells in renal cell carcinoma (dated by TCRdb to 2019 to 2021). Library preparation used the immunoSEQ multiplex PCR assay. TCRdb holds this immuneACCESS table with in-frame rearrangements only. Some clones are missing; in checked studies, unresolved V genes explain under half, and the rest has no known cause. The sample profile shows 160,000 or so clones; roughly 90% of them were found once. The leading ten clones occupy over 10% of the sample. The meaning of the sample's time point label: blood 2 weeks post-SBRT. Sample treatment or condition, as interpreted from the label and publication: 15 Gy SBRT to primary tumor, nephrectomy 4 weeks later. Sequenced material: blood, taken from a patient whose treatment included radiotherapy and nephrectomy. These receptors all come from a woman between 50 and 59 years old with renal cell carcinoma.

This chain connects TRBV19 to TRBJ1-4, with D unresolved. The CDR3 totals 17 residues. Trimming took 3 bases from V and 3 from J, leaving 17 bases between them. From germline, CDR1 is LNHDA and CDR2 SQIVND (reference sequence). The CDR3 protein is CASSINVRHRSNEKLFF. In DNA form, the CDR3 reads TGTGCCAGTAGTATCAATGTCCGACACCGATCTAATGAAAAACTGTTTTTT.

This clone has a single count. The genes are TRBV29-1 and TRBJ2-1; TRBD1 matches 8 bases. The CDR3 loop spans 15 amino acids. After removal of 6 bases from V and 1 base from J, the junction contained 8 bases not matched to a gene. Germline V gene sequence: CDR1 SQVTM, CDR2 ANQGSEA. The CDR3 protein is CSVEGGQDSYNEQFF. In nucleotides, the CDR3 is TGCAGCGTGGAGGGGGGACAGGATTCCTACAATGAGCAGTTCTTC.

The chain is built from TRBV4-2 and TRBJ2-2; D unclear. The V end lost 1 base, the J end lost 7 bases, and 7 bases lay between the germline ends. Germline values: CDR1 LGHNA, CDR2 YNFKEQ. This CDR3 spans 13 amino acids. The CDR3 DNA reads TGTGCCAGCAGCCAAGGGGATTTCGGGGAGCTGTTTTTT. The encoded protein is CASSQGDFGELFF.